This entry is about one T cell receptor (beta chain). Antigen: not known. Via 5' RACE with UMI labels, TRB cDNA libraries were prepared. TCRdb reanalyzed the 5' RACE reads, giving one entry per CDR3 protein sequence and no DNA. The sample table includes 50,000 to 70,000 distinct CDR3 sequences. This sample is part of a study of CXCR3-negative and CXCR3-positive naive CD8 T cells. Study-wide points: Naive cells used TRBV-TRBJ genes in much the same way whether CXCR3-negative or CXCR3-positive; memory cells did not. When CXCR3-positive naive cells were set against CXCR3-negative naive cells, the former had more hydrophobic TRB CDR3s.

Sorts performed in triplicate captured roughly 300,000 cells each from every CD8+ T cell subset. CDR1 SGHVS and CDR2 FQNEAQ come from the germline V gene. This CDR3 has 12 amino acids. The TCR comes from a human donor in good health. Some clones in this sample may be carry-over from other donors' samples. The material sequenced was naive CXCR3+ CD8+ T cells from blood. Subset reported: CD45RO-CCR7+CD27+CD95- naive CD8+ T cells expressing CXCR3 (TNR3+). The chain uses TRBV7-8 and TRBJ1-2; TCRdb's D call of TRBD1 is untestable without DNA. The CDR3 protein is CASSPGGNGYTF.